This TCR beta chain was captured in a study of cytotoxic CD8 clonotypes in ibrutinib-treated CLL. The protocol was immunoSEQ multiplex PCR, while the TCRdb copy is restricted to in-frame clones and leaves out a portion. The table lists 13,000 to 15,000 clones, roughly 64% of them singletons, with roughly two fifths in the top ten. Sequencing used PBMCs, obtained before ibrutinib treatment. The clonotype originates from a human donor with chronic lymphocytic leukemia.

Here the CDR3 DNA reads TGTGCCAGCAGCTTAGGGACAGGGACCTACGAGCAGTACTTC. Translating it yields CASSLGTGTYEQYF. V usage is TRBV7-6 and J usage is TRBJ2-7, with TRBD1 matching 8 bases. The CDR3 runs to 14 residues. Trimming removed 1 base from V and 2 bases from J; junction bases left unmatched: 1. The germline V gene has CDR1 SGHVS and CDR2 FNYEAQ.